This T cell receptor beta chain derives from a study of T cell responses to AZD1222 COVID-19 vaccine. A single count supports this clone. The antigen is unknown. Here immunoSEQ multiplex PCR was the method, and the copy in TCRdb shows in-frame clones only, minus some. The sample holds about 130,000 clones; around 90% are singletons and the top ten take about 6%. The CDR3 totals 14 residues. Germline V gene sequence: CDR1 WNHNN, CDR2 SYGVQD (reference sequence). The V end was cut by 5 bases, the J end by 2 bases, with 9 bases between. Notes on the study in general: Without day 14 samples, only post-peak T cell repertoires were studied.

The chain couples TRBV10-1 to TRBJ2-2; no definite D call. Material: peripheral blood, obtained on day 0 of AZD1222 vaccination. The receptor's source is an adult in good health. CDR3 protein: CASSSAPNTGELFF. The CDR3 DNA reads as TGCGCCAGCAGTAGCGCCCCAAACACCGGGGAGCTGTTTTTT.